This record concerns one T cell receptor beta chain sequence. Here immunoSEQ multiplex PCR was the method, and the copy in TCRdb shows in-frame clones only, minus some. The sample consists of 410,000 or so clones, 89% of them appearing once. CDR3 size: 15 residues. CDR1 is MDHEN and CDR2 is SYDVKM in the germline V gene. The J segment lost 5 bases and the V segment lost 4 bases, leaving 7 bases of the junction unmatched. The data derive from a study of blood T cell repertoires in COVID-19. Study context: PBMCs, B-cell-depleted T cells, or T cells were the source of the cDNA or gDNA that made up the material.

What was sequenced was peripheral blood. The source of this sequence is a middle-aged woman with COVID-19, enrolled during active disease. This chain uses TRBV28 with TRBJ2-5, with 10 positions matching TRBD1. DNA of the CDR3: TGTGCCAGCAGTTCGGGACAGGGGTACGGGGAGACCCAGTACTTC. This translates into CASSSGQGYGETQYF.